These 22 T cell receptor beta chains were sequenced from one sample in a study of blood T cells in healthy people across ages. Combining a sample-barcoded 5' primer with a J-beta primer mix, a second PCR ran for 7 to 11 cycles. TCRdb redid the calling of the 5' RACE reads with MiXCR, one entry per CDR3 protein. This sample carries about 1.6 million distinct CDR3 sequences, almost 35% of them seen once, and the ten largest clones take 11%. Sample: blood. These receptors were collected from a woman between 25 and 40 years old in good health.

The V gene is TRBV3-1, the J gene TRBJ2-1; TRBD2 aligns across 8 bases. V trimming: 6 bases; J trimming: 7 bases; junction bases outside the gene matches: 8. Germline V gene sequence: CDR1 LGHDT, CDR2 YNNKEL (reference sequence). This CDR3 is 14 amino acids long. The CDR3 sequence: CASSPGLGSNEQFF. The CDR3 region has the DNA TGTGCCAGCAGTCCGGGACTAGGGTCGAATGAGCAGTTCTTC.

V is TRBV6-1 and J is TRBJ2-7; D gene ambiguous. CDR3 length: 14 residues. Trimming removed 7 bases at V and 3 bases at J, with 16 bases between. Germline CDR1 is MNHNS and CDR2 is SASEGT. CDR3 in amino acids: CASTETANHYEQYF. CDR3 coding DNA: TGTGCCAGCACCGAAACAGCGAACCACTACGAGCAGTACTTC.

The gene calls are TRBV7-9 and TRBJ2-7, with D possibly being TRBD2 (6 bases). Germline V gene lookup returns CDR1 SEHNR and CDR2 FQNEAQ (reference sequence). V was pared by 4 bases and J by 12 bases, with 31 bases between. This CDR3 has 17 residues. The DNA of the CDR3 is TGTGCCAGCAGCTCCACCTGGACGGTGGAGGGGTCAGGATCCCGGTACTTC. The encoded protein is CASSSTWTVEGSGSRYF.

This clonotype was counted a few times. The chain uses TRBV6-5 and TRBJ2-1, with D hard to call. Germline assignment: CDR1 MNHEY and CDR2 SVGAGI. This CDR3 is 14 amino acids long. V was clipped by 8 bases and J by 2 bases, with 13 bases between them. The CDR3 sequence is CASQPRRPYNEQFF. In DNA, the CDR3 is TGTGCCAGCCAGCCTAGGCGTCCCTACAATGAGCAGTTCTTC.

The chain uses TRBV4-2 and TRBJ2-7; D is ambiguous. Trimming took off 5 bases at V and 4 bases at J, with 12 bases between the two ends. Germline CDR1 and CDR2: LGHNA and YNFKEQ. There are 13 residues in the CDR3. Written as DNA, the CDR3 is TGTGCCAGCAGCTCCGGGTCGCGATACGAGCAGTACTTC. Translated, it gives CASSSGSRYEQYF.

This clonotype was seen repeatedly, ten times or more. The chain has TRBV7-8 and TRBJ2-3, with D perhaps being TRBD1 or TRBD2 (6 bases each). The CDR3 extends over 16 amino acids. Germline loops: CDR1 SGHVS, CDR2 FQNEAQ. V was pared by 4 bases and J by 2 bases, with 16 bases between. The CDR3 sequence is CASSSNIGGTTDTQYF. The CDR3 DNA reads TGTGCCAGCAGCTCAAACATCGGGGGCACCACAGATACGCAGTATTTT.

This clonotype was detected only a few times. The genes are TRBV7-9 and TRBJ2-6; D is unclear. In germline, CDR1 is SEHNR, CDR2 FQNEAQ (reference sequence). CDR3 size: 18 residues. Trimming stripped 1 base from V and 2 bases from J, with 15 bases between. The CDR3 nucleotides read TGTGCCAGCAGCTTAGTAACAGAGTATGGGCCTGGGGCCAACGTCCTGACTTTC. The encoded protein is CASSLVTEYGPGANVLTF.

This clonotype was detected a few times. The DNA of the CDR3 is TGTGCCAGCAGCCAAACAGGGACCCTCGGGAATGAGCAGTTCTTC. Protein sequence: CASSQTGTLGNEQFF. The chain has TRBV4-2 and TRBJ2-1, with D possibly matching TRBD1 (6 bases). Germline CDR1 LGHNA, CDR2 YNFKEQ. Trimming shortened V by 2 bases and J by 7 bases, and 15 bases separated the two germline ends. This CDR3 contains 15 residues.

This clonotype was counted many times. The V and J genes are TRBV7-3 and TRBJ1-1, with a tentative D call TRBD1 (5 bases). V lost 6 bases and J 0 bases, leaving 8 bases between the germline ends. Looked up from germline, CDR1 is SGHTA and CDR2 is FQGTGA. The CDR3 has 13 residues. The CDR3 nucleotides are TGTGCCAGCAGACGGGGCCTGAACACTGAAGCTTTCTTT. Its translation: CASRRGLNTEAFF.

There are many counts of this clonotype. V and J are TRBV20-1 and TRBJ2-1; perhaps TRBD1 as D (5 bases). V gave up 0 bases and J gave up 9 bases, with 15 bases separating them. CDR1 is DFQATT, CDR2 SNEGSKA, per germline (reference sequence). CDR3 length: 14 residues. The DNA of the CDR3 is TGCAGTGCTAGAGAACAGGCCCCTTGGGGTGAGCAGTTCTTC. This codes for CSAREQAPWGEQFF.

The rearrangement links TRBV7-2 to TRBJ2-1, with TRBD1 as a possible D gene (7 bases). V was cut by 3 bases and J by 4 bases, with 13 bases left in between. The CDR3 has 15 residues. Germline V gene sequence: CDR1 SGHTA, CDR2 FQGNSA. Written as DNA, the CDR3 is TGTGCCAGCAGCTTGCAGGGGGGCGGATACAATGAGCAGTTCTTC. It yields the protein CASSLQGGGYNEQFF.

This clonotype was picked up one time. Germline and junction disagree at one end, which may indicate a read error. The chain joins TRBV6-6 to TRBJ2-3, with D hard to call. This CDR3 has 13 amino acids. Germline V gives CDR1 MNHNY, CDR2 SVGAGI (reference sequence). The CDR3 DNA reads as TGTGCCAGCGGTTACGCGGCGCCAGATACGCAGTATTTT. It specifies CASGYAAPDTQYF.

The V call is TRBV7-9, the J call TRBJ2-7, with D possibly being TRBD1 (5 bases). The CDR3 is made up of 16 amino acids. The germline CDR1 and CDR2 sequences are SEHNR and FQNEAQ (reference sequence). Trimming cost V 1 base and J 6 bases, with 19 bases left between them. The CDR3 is CASSLEGRLGRPEQYF. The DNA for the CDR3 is TGTGCCAGCAGCTTAGAGGGTCGCTTGGGGCGGCCCGAGCAGTACTTC.

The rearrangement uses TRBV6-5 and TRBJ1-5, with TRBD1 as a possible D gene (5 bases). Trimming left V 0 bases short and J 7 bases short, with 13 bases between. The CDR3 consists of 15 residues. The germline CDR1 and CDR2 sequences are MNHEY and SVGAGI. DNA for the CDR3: TGTGCCAGCAGTTACTCGAGCAGGGTAGGACAGCCCCAGCATTTT. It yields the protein CASSYSSRVGQPQHF.

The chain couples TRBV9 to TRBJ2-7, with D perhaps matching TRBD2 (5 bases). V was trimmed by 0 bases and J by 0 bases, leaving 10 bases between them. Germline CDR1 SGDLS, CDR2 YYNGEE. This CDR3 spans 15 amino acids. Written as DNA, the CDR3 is TGTGCCAGCAGCGTAGGAGGGAGTAGCTCCTACGAGCAGTACTTC. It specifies CASSVGGSSSYEQYF.

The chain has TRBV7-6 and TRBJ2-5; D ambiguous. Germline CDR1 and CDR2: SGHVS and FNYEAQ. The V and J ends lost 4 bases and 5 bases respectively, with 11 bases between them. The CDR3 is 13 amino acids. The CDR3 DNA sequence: TGTGCCAGCAGCTCGTATGCATGGGAGACCCAGTACTTC. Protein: CASSSYAWETQYF.

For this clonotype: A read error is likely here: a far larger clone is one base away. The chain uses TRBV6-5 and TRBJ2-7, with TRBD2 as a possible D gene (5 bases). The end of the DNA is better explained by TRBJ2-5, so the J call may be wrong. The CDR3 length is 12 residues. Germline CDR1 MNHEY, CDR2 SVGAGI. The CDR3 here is CASSYSGGTQYF. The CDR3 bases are TGTGCCAGCAGTTACTCTGGAGGGACCCAGTACTTC.

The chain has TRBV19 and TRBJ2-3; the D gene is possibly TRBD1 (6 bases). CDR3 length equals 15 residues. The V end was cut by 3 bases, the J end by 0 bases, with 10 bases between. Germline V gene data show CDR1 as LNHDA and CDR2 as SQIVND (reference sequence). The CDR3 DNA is TGTGCCAGTAGTATCGACAGGCGAAGCACAGATACGCAGTATTTT. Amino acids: CASSIDRRSTDTQYF.

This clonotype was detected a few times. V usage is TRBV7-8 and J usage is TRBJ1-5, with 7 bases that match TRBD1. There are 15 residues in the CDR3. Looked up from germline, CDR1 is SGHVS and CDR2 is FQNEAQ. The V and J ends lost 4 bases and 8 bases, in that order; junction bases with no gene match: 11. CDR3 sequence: CASSYRDSYSKPQHF. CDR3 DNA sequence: TGTGCCAGCAGCTACCGGGACAGTTACAGTAAGCCCCAGCATTTT.

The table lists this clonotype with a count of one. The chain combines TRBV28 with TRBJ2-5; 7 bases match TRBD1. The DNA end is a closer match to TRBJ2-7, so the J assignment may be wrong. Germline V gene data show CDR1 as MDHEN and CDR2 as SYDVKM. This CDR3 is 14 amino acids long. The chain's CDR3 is CASRHDRVPHEQYF. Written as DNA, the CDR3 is TGTGCCAGCAGGCATGACAGGGTCCCCCACGAGCAGTACTTC.

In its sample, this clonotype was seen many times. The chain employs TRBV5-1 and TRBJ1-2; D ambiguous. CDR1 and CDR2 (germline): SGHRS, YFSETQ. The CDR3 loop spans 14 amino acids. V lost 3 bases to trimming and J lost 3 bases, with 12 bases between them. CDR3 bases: TGCGCCAGCAGCTCGATTGACGGGGACTATGGCTACACCTTC. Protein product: CASSSIDGDYGYTF. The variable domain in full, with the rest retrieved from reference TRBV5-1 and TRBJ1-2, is KAGVTQTPRYLIKTRGQQVTLSCSPISGHRSVSWYQQTPGQGLQFLFEYFSETQRNKGNFPGRFSGRQFSNSRSEMNVSTLELGDSALYLCASSSIDGDYGYTFGSGTRLTVV.

CDR3 nucleotides: TGTGCCAGCAGCCCAGATACCGGGACCGTCGTCTCCTACGAGCAGTACTTC. Its protein product is CASSPDTGTVVSYEQYF. The J gene is TRBJ2-4, the V gene TRBV7-2, with D perhaps TRBD1 or TRBD2 (5 bases each). Judging by the DNA end, TRBJ2-7 fits better; the J call may be wrong. This CDR3 contains 17 residues. Looked up from germline, CDR1 is SGHTA and CDR2 is FQGNSA.